These 4 T cell receptor beta chains share one sample of origin, sequenced in a study of blood T cell repertoires in COVID-19. Generated by immunoSEQ multiplex PCR, the TCRdb table keeps only in-frame clones and is missing some. The top ten clones hold 18% of a sample with fewer than 65,000 clones, roughly nine tenths of them seen once. Sequenced material: peripheral blood. Receptors were obtained from a woman aged 55-69 years with COVID-19, enrolled during active disease.

This rearrangement joins TRBV5-1 to TRBJ1-4; tentatively, D is TRBD1 (6 bases). Germline CDR1 reads SGHRS; CDR2 reads YFSETQ. The CDR3 has 15 amino acids. The V gene lost 4 bases and the J gene lost 5 bases, with 15 bases spanning the gap. Written as DNA, the CDR3 is TGCGCCAGCAGCACCCCGGGGACACCGAATGAAAAACTGTTTTTT. Residues: CASSTPGTPNEKLFF.

The chain has TRBV24-1 and TRBJ1-2; 9 bases are shared with TRBD1. The CDR3 has 16 residues. Looked up from germline, CDR1 is KGHDR and CDR2 is SFDVKD. The J segment lost 3 bases and the V segment lost 4 bases, leaving 8 bases of the junction unmatched. CDR3 DNA: TGTGCCACCAGTGACGCCGGGACAGGGAGTTACTATGGCTACACCTTC. It is translated as CATSDAGTGSYYGYTF.

The chain carries TRBV3-1 (or the pseudogene TRBV3-2) and TRBJ2-2; TRBD2 aligns across 13 bases. The CDR3 sequence is 20 residues long. V was pared by 3 bases and J by 4 bases, with 14 bases of the junction left unmatched. Germline V gives CDR1 LGHDT, CDR2 YNNKEL (reference sequence). The CDR3 loop is CASSHFSGTSGIVGTGELFF. The CDR3 DNA sequence: TGTGCCAGCAGCCATTTCTCCGGGACTAGCGGGATCGTGGGCACCGGGGAGCTGTTTTTT.

The rearrangement uses TRBV30 and TRBJ1-2; D perhaps matches TRBD1 (6 bases). V dropped 6 bases and J dropped 3 bases, with 17 bases sitting between them. The V gene's germline CDR1 is GTSNPN and CDR2 SVGIG (reference sequence). This CDR3 is built from 14 residues. Written as DNA, the CDR3 is TGTGCCTGTGGAAACGGGGGGCGTCACTATGGCTACACCTTC. As protein: CACGNGGRHYGYTF.